This T cell receptor beta chain was documented in a study of metastatic and nonmetastatic thyroid tumors. Findings of the study overall: A significant increase in TCR beta diversity was reportedly seen in malignant thyroid tumors relative to benign nodules, in blood and tumor.

After removal of 5 bases from V and 2 bases from J, the junction contained 8 bases not matched to a gene. Germline CDR1 is ENHRY and CDR2 is SYGVKD. CDR3 length: 16 amino acids. From the PCR reads, TCRdb re-called clones with MiXCR. The profile shows about 39,000 clones, approximately 19% of them singletons. As concerns this clone: Its antigen is currently unknown. This clone may be a read error of a much larger clone one base away.

All patients were treatment-naive before thyroid surgery. The sequence derives from a female donor with papillary thyroid cancer or a benign thyroid nodule (not recorded which). Some clones in this sample may be carry-over from other donors' samples. This chain joins TRBV10-3 and TRBJ2-3, with TRBD1 matching 9 bases. The sequencing input was tumor tissue. Written as DNA, the CDR3 is TGTGCCATCAGTATTTCCGGGACAGGGAACACAGATACGCAGTATTTT. This encodes CAISISGTGNTDTQYF.